What follows are 24 T cell receptor beta chains derived from one specimen sequenced in a study of naive and memory T cell subsets. Two oligonucleotides, mixed equimolar, formed the beta constant-region primer covering TRBC1 and TRBC2. Ligated cDNA was amplified by four rounds of PCR with nested alpha and beta constant-region primers and SP2. MiXCR, applied by TCRdb to the UMI-ligation and nested PCR reads, yields one record per CDR3 protein. Of some 80,000 distinct CDR3 sequences in the sample, over 9% were seen once. The sample taken for sequencing was naive CD8+ T cells from blood. All receptors come from a human donor in good health.

The chain employs TRBV15 and TRBJ1-5; D possibly corresponds to TRBD1 (5 bases). The V and J ends lost 1 base and 1 base respectively, with 11 bases between them. This CDR3 has 16 residues. Germline V gene sequence: CDR1 LNHNV, CDR2 YYDKDF (reference sequence). CDR3 DNA: TGTGCCACCAGCAGAGCCGCAGGGTGGAGCAATCAGCCCCAGCATTTT. Encoded protein: CATSRAAGWSNQPQHF.

This clonotype was detected ten times or more. The chain links TRBV24-1 to TRBJ2-7; D ambiguous. From germline, CDR1 is KGHDR and CDR2 SFDVKD. The CDR3 totals 12 residues. The V gene lost 0 bases and the J gene lost 5 bases, with 4 bases spanning the gap. The CDR3 coding sequence is TGTGCCACCAGTGATTTGTTCGACGAGCAGTACTTC. Its protein product is CATSDLFDEQYF.

This clonotype turned up a few times. V and J are TRBV20-1 and TRBJ1-1, with no clear D. With 0 bases removed from V and 1 base from J, the gap between germline ends came to 9 bases. Germline V gives CDR1 DFQATT, CDR2 SNEGSKA (reference sequence). The CDR3 totals 14 residues. The DNA of the CDR3 is TGCAGTGCTAGAGATATGCAGGCGAACACTGAAGCTTTCTTT. It codes for CSARDMQANTEAFF.

The rearrangement joins TRBV27 to TRBJ2-7; TRBD1 matches 10 bases. V was pared by 6 bases and J by 4 bases, with 6 bases of the junction left unmatched. CDR1 is MNHEY and CDR2 is SMNVEV in the germline V gene (reference sequence). This CDR3 spans 14 amino acids. The CDR3 reads CASRPGQGLYEQYF. CDR3 DNA: TGTGCCAGCAGGCCGGGACAGGGGCTTTACGAGCAGTACTTC.

This clonotype was counted only a few times. The gene calls are TRBV27 and TRBJ2-5; D not resolved. V lost 8 bases and J 9 bases, leaving 13 bases between the germline ends. Per the germline V gene, CDR1 is MNHEY and CDR2 is SMNVEV (reference sequence). The CDR3 extends over 11 amino acids. CDR3 sequence reads: CASEYAGAQYF. The CDR3 coding sequence is TGTGCCAGCGAGTACGCTGGCGCCCAGTACTTC.

This clonotype was seen more than once but under ten times. The chain employs TRBV12-3 or TRBV12-4 and TRBJ2-7; D possibly corresponds to TRBD2 (6 bases). V shed 5 bases and J shed 2 bases, with 16 bases lying between them. The CDR3 loop spans 15 amino acids. In DNA form, the CDR3 reads TGTGCCAGCAGTAAGCTAGCGATTAAGACCTACGAGCAGTACTTC. The encoded protein is CASSKLAIKTYEQYF.

V gene TRBV6-2 or TRBV6-3 combines with J gene TRBJ1-3; D unresolved. The V gene lost 8 bases and the J gene lost 1 base, with 6 bases spanning the gap. Germline V gene sequence: CDR1 MNHEY, CDR2 SVGEGT. The CDR3 loop spans 12 amino acids. The CDR3 loop is CASCKSGNTIYF. CDR3 coding DNA: TGTGCCAGCTGTAAATCTGGAAACACCATATATTTT.

CDR3 region: CASSPGRDYEQYF. DNA of the CDR3: TGTGCCAGCAGTCCTGGTAGGGATTACGAGCAGTACTTC. This chain connects TRBV28 to TRBJ2-7, with unresolved D. The CDR3 is 13 residues long. Germline values: CDR1 MDHEN, CDR2 SYDVKM. Trimming pared 5 bases from V and 4 bases from J, leaving 12 bases between. The full variable domain, its missing parts supplied by reference TRBV28 and TRBJ2-7, is DVKVTQSSRYLVKRTGEKVFLECVQDMDHENMFWYRQDPGLGLRLIYFSYDVKMKEKGDIPEGYSVSREKKERFSLILESASTNQTSMYLCASSPGRDYEQYFGPGTRLTVT.

This clonotype was observed at least ten times. The J gene is TRBJ2-4, the V gene TRBV4-3, with D unresolved. The germline CDR1 and CDR2 sequences are LGHNA and YSLEER. The CDR3 covers 12 residues. Trimming took 0 bases from V and 11 from J, leaving 8 bases between them. The chain's CDR3 is CASSQDGVLQYF. CDR3 DNA: TGCGCCAGCAGCCAAGATGGCGTTCTTCAGTACTTC.

This clonotype has only a few counts. This chain joins TRBV7-9 and TRBJ2-1, with TRBD2 matching over 8 bases. Trimming removed 5 bases from V and 1 base from J; junction bases left unmatched: 7. This CDR3 contains 16 residues. Per the germline V gene, CDR1 is SEHNR and CDR2 is FQNEAQ (reference sequence). The CDR3 DNA reads TGTGCCAGCAGCCTAAGCGGGAGTACATCCTACAATGAGCAGTTCTTC. Protein sequence: CASSLSGSTSYNEQFF.

This clonotype has a count of ten or more. The chain couples TRBV4-3 to TRBJ2-7; D is uncertain. The germline V gene encodes CDR1 LGHNA and CDR2 YSLEER. V was pared by 0 bases and J by 5 bases, with 14 bases between. The CDR3 runs 15 residues. In DNA form, the CDR3 reads TGCGCCAGCAGCCAAGAGTACCAATCGGGCCACGAGCAGTACTTC. Its protein is CASSQEYQSGHEQYF.

This sequence joins TRBV7-2 and TRBJ1-5; tentatively, D is TRBD1 (5 bases). The germline gives CDR1 SGHTA, CDR2 FQGNSA. The V and J ends lost 1 base and 3 bases respectively, with 16 bases between them. CDR3 length: 17 residues. The CDR3 loop is CASSLDFGGGINQPQHF. The CDR3 nucleotides are TGTGCCAGCAGCTTAGATTTTGGGGGAGGGATCAATCAGCCCCAGCATTTT. Supplemented by reference TRBV7-2 and TRBJ1-5, the full variable domain reads GAGVSQSPSNKVTEKGKDVELRCDPISGHTALYWYRQSLGQGLEFLIYFQGNSAPDKSGLPSDRFSAERTGGSVSTLTIQRTQQEDSAVYLCASSLDFGGGINQPQHFGDGTRLSIL.

The rearrangement uses TRBV10-3 and TRBJ2-5; 8 nucleotides align to TRBD2. This CDR3 has 15 residues. V gave up 3 bases and J gave up 2 bases; unmatched junction bases: 5. Germline V gene data show CDR1 as ENHRY and CDR2 as SYGVKD. This chain's CDR3 is CAISDPGTRQETQYF. The CDR3 DNA is TGTGCCATCAGTGATCCTGGGACTAGACAAGAGACCCAGTACTTC.

This clonotype was detected a few times. The genes are TRBV7-9 and TRBJ2-1; D ambiguous. V shed 1 base and J shed 6 bases, with 10 bases lying between them. CDR1 SEHNR and CDR2 FQNEAQ come from the germline V gene (reference sequence). The CDR3 is 14 residues long. In DNA form, the CDR3 reads TGTGCCAGCAGCTTAGACTTAGCTTCCAATGAGCAGTTCTTC. Protein product: CASSLDLASNEQFF. The full variable domain, in which reference TRBV7-9 and TRBJ2-1 provide the parts outside the CDR3, is DTGVSQNPRHKITKRGQNVTFRCDPISEHNRLYWYRQTLGQGPEFLTYFQNEAQLEKSRLLSDRFSAERPKGSFSTLEIQRTEQGDSAMYLCASSLDLASNEQFFGPGTRLTVL.

This clonotype was recorded many times. The chain has TRBV7-9 and TRBJ2-1, with D perhaps matching TRBD2 (5 bases). The CDR3 extends over 11 amino acids. Trimming removed 3 bases at V and 9 bases at J, with 6 bases between. Germline values: CDR1 SEHNR, CDR2 FQNEAQ (reference sequence). The CDR3 reads CASSFGGEQFF. CDR3 bases: TGTGCCAGCAGCTTCGGAGGTGAGCAGTTCTTC.

This clonotype has just a few counts. CDR3 sequence (DNA): TGCAGTGCTGGGAGGACTAGCGGGAGTCCGAGGGTCTACAATGAGCAGTTCTTC. Amino acid sequence: CSAGRTSGSPRVYNEQFF. This chain joins TRBV20-1 and TRBJ2-1; 13 positions match TRBD2. The germline V gene encodes CDR1 DFQATT and CDR2 SNEGSKA (reference sequence). Trimming cost V 5 bases and J 3 bases; bases outside gene matches: 13. This CDR3 region has 18 residues.

This clonotype was seen more than once but under ten times. A junction end diverges from the germline sequence, so it may reflect a read error. The V call is TRBV20-1, the J call TRBJ2-1, with D uncertain. This CDR3 spans 12 amino acids. Germline V gives CDR1 DFQATT, CDR2 SNEGSKA (reference sequence). The CDR3 loop reads CSASGSDNEQFF. The DNA for the CDR3 is TGCAGTGCCTCGGGCTCCGACAATGAGCAGTTCTTC.

On this clonotype: Mismatch with germline at one junction end may stem from a read error. The chain links TRBV20-1 to TRBJ1-2; 7 positions match TRBD1. CDR1 and CDR2 from the germline V gene are DFQATT and SNEGSKA (reference sequence). This CDR3 has 15 amino acids. The CDR3 coding sequence is TGCAGTGCTGGAGAGATACGGGGACAGCACTATGGCTACACCTTC. Its protein product is CSAGEIRGQHYGYTF.

The rearrangement uses TRBV30 and TRBJ1-1; 8 nucleotides match TRBD1. V lost 4 bases, J lost 8 bases, and 3 bases stayed unmatched. The CDR3 runs to 11 residues. Germline assignment: CDR1 GTSNPN and CDR2 SVGIG (reference sequence). The CDR3 region is CAWNRDREAFF. DNA for the CDR3: TGTGCCTGGAACCGGGACAGGGAAGCTTTCTTT.

This clonotype was found a few times. This sequence joins TRBV28 and TRBJ1-2; tentatively, D is TRBD1 (6 bases). Per the germline V gene, CDR1 is MDHEN and CDR2 is SYDVKM. This CDR3 spans 17 amino acids. V lost 8 bases and J 4 bases, leaving 26 bases between the germline ends. CDR3 region: CASRSLGGALEGYGYTF. For the CDR3, the DNA is TGTGCCAGCCGTTCCCTTGGGGGGGCGCTTGAGGGCTATGGCTACACCTTC.

This clonotype was picked up a small number of times. This chain links TRBV6-2 or TRBV6-3 with TRBJ1-2; unclear D gene. The germline CDR1 and CDR2 sequences are MNHEY and SVGEGT. Trimming stripped 4 bases from V and 7 bases from J, with 19 bases between. The CDR3 consists of 15 residues. The CDR3 DNA reads as TGTGCCAGCAGTTCTTCACCGAGCGGAGTCGCTGGCTACACCTTC. This encodes CASSSSPSGVAGYTF.

This clonotype was counted between two and nine times. The chain uses TRBV27 and TRBJ2-7, with 7 bases that match TRBD2. V trimming: 6 bases; J trimming: 4 bases; junction bases outside the gene matches: 12. CDR1 is MNHEY and CDR2 is SMNVEV in the germline V gene (reference sequence). The CDR3 is 15 amino acids. DNA for the CDR3: TGTGCCAGCAGCCCCTCTAGCGGAGGGGTTTACGAGCAGTACTTC. Encoded protein: CASSPSSGGVYEQYF.

CDR3 coding DNA: TGTGCCATCAAAGGGACAGGGACCTTTAGGGAGCAGTACTTC. It yields the protein CAIKGTGTFREQYF. J is TRBJ2-7 and V is TRBV10-3; 9 bases match TRBD1. CDR3 length equals 14 residues. J was trimmed by 7 bases and V by 7 bases; bases with no gene match: 11. Germline V lookup: CDR1 ENHRY, CDR2 SYGVKD.

This clonotype has ten or more counts. V is TRBV12-5 and J is TRBJ2-5; D perhaps matches TRBD1 (5 bases). The V and J ends lost 3 bases and 6 bases respectively, with 20 bases between them. CDR3 length equals 16 residues. Per the germline V gene, CDR1 is LGHNT and CDR2 is FRNRAP. The chain's CDR3 is CASGFLPSGRVKTQYF. DNA for the CDR3: TGTGCTAGTGGTTTCCTCCCCTCGGGCAGGGTAAAGACCCAGTACTTC.